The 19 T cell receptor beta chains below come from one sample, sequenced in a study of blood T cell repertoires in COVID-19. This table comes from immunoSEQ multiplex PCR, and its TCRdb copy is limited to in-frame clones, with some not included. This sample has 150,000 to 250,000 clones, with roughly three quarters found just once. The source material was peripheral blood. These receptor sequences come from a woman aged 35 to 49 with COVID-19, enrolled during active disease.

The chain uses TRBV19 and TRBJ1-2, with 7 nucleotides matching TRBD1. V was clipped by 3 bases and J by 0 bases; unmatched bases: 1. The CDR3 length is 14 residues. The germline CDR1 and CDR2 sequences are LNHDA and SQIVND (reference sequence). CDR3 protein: CASSIGTANYGYTF. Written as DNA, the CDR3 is TGTGCCAGTAGTATCGGGACAGCTAACTATGGCTACACCTTC.

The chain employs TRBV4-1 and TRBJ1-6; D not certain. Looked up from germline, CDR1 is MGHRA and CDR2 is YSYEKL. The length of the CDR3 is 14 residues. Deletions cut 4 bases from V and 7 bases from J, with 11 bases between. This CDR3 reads CASSLTKENSPLHF. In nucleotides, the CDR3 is TGCGCCAGCAGCCTCACTAAGGAGAATTCACCCCTCCACTTT.

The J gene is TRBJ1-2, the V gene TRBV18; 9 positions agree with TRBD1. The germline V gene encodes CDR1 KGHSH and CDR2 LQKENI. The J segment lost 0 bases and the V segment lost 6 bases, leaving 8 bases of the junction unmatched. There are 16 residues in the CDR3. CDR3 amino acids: CASSLGQGTSNYGYTF. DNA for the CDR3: TGTGCCAGCTCTCTAGGACAGGGGACTTCTAACTATGGCTACACCTTC.

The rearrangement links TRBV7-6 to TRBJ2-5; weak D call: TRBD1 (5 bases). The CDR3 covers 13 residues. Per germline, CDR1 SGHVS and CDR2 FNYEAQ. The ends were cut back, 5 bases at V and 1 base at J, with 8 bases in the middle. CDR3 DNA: TGTGCCAGCAGCAATACAGGCCAAGAGACCCAGTACTTC. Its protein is CASSNTGQETQYF.

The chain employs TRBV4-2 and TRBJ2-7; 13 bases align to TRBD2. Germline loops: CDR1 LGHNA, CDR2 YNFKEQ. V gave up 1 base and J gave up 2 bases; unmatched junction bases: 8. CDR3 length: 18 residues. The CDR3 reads CASSQATGTSGDPYEQYF. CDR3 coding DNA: TGTGCCAGCAGCCAAGCAACCGGGACTAGCGGGGACCCCTACGAGCAGTACTTC.

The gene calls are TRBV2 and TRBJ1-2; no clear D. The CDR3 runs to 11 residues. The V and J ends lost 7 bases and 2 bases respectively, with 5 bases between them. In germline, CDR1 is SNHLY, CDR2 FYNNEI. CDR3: CASNRNYGYTF. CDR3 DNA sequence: TGTGCCAGCAACAGAAACTATGGCTACACCTTC.

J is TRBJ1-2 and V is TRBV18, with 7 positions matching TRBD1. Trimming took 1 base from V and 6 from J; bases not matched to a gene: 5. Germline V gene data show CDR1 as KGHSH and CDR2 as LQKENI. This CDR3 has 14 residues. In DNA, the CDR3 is TGTGCCAGCTCACCACTCCGGGACAGCCATGGCTACACCTTC. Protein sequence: CASSPLRDSHGYTF.

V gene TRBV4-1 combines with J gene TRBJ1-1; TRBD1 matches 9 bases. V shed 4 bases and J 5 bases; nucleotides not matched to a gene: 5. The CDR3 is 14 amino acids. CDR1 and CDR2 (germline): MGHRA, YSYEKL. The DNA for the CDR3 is TGCGCCAGCAGCCTTACAGGGGGCCGAACTGAAGCTTTCTTT. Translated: CASSLTGGRTEAFF.

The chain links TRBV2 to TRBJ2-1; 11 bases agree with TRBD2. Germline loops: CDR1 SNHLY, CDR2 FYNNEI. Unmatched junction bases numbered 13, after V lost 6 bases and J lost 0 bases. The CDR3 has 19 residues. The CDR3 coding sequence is TGTGCCAGCAGGGAACCGGGACTAGCGGCATCCAGCTCCTACAATGAGCAGTTCTTC. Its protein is CASREPGLAASSSYNEQFF.

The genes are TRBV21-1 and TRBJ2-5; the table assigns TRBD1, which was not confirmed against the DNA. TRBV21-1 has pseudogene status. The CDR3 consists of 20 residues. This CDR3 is CASSKEEATGNRSPGETQYF. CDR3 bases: TGTGCCAGCAGCAAAGAAGAGGCGACAGGGAACAGGTCTCCTGGAGAGACCCAGTACTTC.

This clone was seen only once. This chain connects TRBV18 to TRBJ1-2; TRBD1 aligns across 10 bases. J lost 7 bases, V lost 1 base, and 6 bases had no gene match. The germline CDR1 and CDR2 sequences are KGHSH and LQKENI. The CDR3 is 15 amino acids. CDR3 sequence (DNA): TGTGCCAGCTCACCACGGACAGGGGGTTCTCGTGGCTACACCTTC. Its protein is CASSPRTGGSRGYTF. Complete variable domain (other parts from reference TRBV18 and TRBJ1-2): NAGVMQNPRHLVRRRGQEARLRCSPMKGHSHVYWYRQLPEEGLKFMVYLQKENIIDESGMPKERFSAEFPKEGPSILRIQQVVRGDSAAYFCASSPRTGGSRGYTFGSGTRLTVV.

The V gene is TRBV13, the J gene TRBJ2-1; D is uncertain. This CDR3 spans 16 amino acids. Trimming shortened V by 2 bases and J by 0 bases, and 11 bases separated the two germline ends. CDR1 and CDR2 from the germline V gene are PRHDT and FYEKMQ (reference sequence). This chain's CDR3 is CASSLLAVSSYNEQFF. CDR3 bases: TGTGCCAGCAGCTTATTGGCGGTAAGCTCCTACAATGAGCAGTTCTTC. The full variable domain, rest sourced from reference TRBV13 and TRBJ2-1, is AAGVIQSPRHLIKEKRETATLKCYPIPRHDTVYWYQQGPGQDPQFLISFYEKMQSDKGSIPDRFSAQQFSDYHSELNMSSLELGDSALYFCASSLLAVSSYNEQFFGPGTRLTVL.

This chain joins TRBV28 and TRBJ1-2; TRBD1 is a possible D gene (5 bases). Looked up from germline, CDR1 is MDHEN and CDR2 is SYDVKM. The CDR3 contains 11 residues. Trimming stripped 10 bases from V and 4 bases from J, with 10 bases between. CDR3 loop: CATSQGYGYTF. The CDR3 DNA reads TGTGCCACCTCTCAGGGCTATGGCTACACCTTC.

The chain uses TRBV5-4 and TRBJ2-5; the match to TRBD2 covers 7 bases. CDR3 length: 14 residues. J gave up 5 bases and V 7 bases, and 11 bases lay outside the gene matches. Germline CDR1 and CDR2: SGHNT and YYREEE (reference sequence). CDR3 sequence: CASGLGQGGETQYF. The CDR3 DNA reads TGTGCCAGCGGCCTGGGGCAGGGAGGGGAGACCCAGTACTTC. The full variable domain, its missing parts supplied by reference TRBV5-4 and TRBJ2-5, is ETGVTQSPTHLIKTRGQQVTLRCSSQSGHNTVSWYQQALGQGPQFIFQYYREEENGRGNFPPRFSGLQFPNYSSELNVNALELDDSALYLCASGLGQGGETQYFGPGTRLLVL.

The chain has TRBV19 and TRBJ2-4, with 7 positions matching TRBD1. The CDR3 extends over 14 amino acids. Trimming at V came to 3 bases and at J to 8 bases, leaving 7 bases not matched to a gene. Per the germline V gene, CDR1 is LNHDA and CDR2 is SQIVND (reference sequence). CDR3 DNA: TGTGCCAGTAGTATGGGACAGCCGCTGCACATTCAGTACTTC. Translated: CASSMGQPLHIQYF.

The CDR3 DNA is TGTGCCAGCAGCCTGACTAGCGGTTACGAGCAGTACTTC. Residues: CASSLTSGYEQYF. The chain combines TRBV3-1 (or the pseudogene TRBV3-2) with TRBJ2-7; 9 bases line up with TRBD2. CDR3 length: 13 residues. J was trimmed by 4 bases and V by 4 bases; bases with no gene match: 2. The V gene's germline CDR1 is LGHDT and CDR2 YNNKEL (reference sequence).

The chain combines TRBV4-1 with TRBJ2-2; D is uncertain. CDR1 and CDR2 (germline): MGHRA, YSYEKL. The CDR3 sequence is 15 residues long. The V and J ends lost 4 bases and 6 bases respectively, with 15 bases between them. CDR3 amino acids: CASSRQVPGPGELFF. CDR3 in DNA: TGCGCCAGCAGCCGTCAGGTTCCTGGCCCCGGGGAGCTGTTTTTT.

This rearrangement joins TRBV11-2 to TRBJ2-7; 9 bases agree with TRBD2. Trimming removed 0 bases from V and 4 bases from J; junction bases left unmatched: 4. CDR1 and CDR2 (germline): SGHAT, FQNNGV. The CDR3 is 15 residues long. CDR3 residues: CASSLESSGSYEQYF. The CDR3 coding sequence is TGTGCCAGCAGCTTAGAGAGTAGCGGGAGTTACGAGCAGTACTTC.

This CDR3 is CASSIQGQPQHF. In DNA form, the CDR3 reads TGTGCCAGCAGTATTCAGGGACAGCCCCAGCATTTT. The V and J genes are TRBV12-3 or TRBV12-4 and TRBJ1-5; TRBD1 is a possible D gene (5 bases). The CDR3 is 12 residues long. The germline V and J ends were trimmed by 5 bases and 7 bases, with 9 bases remaining between them.